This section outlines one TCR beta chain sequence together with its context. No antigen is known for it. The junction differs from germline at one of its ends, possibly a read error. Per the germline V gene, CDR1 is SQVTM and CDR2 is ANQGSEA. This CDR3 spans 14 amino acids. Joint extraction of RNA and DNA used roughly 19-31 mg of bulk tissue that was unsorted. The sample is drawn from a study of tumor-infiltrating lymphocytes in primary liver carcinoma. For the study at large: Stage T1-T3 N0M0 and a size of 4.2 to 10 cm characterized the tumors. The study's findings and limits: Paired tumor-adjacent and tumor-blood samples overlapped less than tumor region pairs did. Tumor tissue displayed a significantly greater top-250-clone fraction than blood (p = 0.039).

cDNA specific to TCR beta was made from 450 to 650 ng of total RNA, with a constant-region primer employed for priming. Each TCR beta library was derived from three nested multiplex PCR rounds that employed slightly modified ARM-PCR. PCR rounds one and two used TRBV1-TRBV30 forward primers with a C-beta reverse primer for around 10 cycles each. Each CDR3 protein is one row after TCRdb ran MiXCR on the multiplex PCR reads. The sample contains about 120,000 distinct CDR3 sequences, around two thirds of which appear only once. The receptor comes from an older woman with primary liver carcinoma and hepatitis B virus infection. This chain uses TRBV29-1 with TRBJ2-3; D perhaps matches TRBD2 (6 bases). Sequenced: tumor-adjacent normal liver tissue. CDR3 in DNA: TGCAGGGTTGAAGTCGAGCGGGCTGGAGATACGCAGTATTTC. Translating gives CRVEVERAGDTQYF.